The subject of this entry is one T cell receptor beta chain. The sample originates from a study of blood T cell repertoires in COVID-19. This CDR3 contains 14 residues. Germline lookup yields CDR1 MDHEN and CDR2 SYDVKM. Trimming removed 7 bases from V and 6 bases from J, with 16 bases in between. Data came from immunoSEQ multiplex PCR; TCRdb stores just in-frame clones and leaves some out. This repertoire shows roughly 24,000 clones, around 90% found once; its top ten account for about 1.8%. Input material: peripheral blood. The origin of this receptor is a woman aged 55-70 years with active COVID-19. The chain joins TRBV28 to TRBJ1-5, with D tentatively TRBD1 (6 bases). CDR3 residues: CASTGRAGAQPQHF. CDR3 bases: TGTGCCAGCACGGGGCGGGCGGGGGCTCAGCCCCAGCATTTT.